The sequence of this T cell receptor (beta chain) was determined in a study of T cell responses to AZD1222 COVID-19 vaccine. The V and J ends lost 4 bases and 8 bases, in that order; junction bases with no gene match: 7. The CDR3 spans 13 residues. Germline V gene sequence: CDR1 SGHRS, CDR2 YFSETQ. Method: immunoSEQ multiplex PCR; TCRdb's copy keeps in-frame clones and lacks some. The sample lists more than 70,000 clones, around 90% seen once, with 4% to 5.5% in the top ten. A remark on this clone: The antigen is unknown.

Study-wide points: Dominant at 160-218 and 743-854, vaccine-associated CD4 TCRs also spanned spike.

The sample was peripheral blood, taken on day 0 of MenACWY control vaccination. This clonotype was sampled from an adult in good health. This chain uses TRBV5-1 with TRBJ1-2; 8 positions match TRBD1. The CDR3 nucleotides are TGCGCCAGCAGCAAGTTAGACAGGGGAGGCTACACCTTC. Residues: CASSKLDRGGYTF.